Below are 8 T cell receptor beta chains sequenced from a single sample in a study of T cell clonality in common variable immunodeficiency. Clones were sequenced by immunoSEQ multiplex PCR, and TCRdb holds only the in-frame ones, with some missing. Altogether roughly 29,000 clones were found in the sample, and no singletons occur. The sequenced material came from peripheral blood mononuclear cells. Receptor source: a person aged 18-70 years in good health.

This clone was picked up many times. Read data end 3 residues before the CDR3 end; the end is taken from the germline J gene. This chain links TRBV7-3 with TRBJ2-7, with D perhaps TRBD1 (5 bases). CDR1 SGHTA and CDR2 FQGTGA come from the germline V gene. This CDR3 comprises 14 residues. Trimming stripped 1 base from V and 2 bases from J, with 9 bases between. The sequenced CDR3 bases are TGTGCCAGCAGCTTAATTCCAGGGACCTACGAG. It yields the protein CASSLIPGTYE. In full, the CDR3 reads CASSLIPGTYEQYF.

This clone was found many times. The read terminates 3 residues ahead of where the CDR3 ends, so the germline J gene completes it. The chain uses TRBV30 and TRBJ1-4, with 7 positions matching TRBD1. With 2 bases clipped from V and 3 bases from J, the junction kept 3 bases outside the gene matches. The germline gives CDR1 GTSNPN, CDR2 SVGIG (reference sequence). The CDR3 spans 14 residues. The CDR3 DNA, read in part, is TGTGCCTGGAGTCCAGGGACAGCTAATGAAAAA. Translation gives CAWSPGTANEK. The whole CDR3 protein reads CAWSPGTANEKLFF.

This clone was detected many times. The read terminates 3 residues before the CDR3 end, so the remaining end is supplied by the germline J gene. This rearrangement joins TRBV20-1 to TRBJ1-2, with D possibly TRBD1 on 5 matching bases. The germline V gene encodes CDR1 DFQATT and CDR2 SNEGSKA (reference sequence). The CDR3 has 14 residues. The CDR3 loop is CSARDTRGSGGYTF. CDR3 DNA (partial): TGCAGTGCTAGAGATACACGGGGGTCGGGGGGC.

This clone was counted at least ten times. The read is 3 residues too short to cover the CDR3 end, so that end is filled in from the germline J gene. The rearrangement joins TRBV2 to TRBJ2-2, with 8 bases identical to TRBD1. This CDR3 has 13 residues. J was trimmed by 6 bases and V by 6 bases; bases with no gene match: 3. Germline assignment: CDR1 SNHLY and CDR2 FYNNEI. The CDR3 sequence: CASRDRVPGELFF. Partial CDR3 DNA: TGTGCCAGCAGGGACAGGGTCCCCGGGGAG.

This clone occurred a few times. The read falls 3 residues short of the CDR3 end, and the missing part is taken from the germline J gene. The V and J genes are TRBV7-9 and TRBJ1-5; D is perhaps TRBD1 (5 bases). CDR1 SEHNR and CDR2 FQNEAQ come from the germline V gene (reference sequence). This CDR3 is 15 amino acids long. CDR3 sequence: CASSQRGGITDPQHF. Incomplete CDR3 DNA: TGTGCCAGCAGCCAGCGCGGGGGGATAACAGATCCC.

This clone was picked up many times. The read ends 3 residues shy of where the CDR3 ends; the end is completed using the germline J gene. The V and J genes are TRBV5-5 and TRBJ1-1; D is possibly TRBD1 (6 bases). CDR3 length: 14 amino acids. V gave up 2 bases and J gave up 3 bases, with 11 bases separating them. CDR1 and CDR2 from the germline V gene are SGHKS and YYEKEE (reference sequence). CDR3: CASSLDAGDTEAFF. The covered CDR3 bases are TGTGCCAGCAGCTTAGATGCAGGGGACACTGAA.

This clone was detected a few times. The missing CDR3 end, 3 residues past where the read stops, is filled in from the germline J gene. The V call is TRBV20-1, the J call TRBJ2-1, with 8 bases fitting TRBD2. There are 14 residues in the CDR3. Germline V CDR1 and CDR2: DFQATT, SNEGSKA (reference sequence). The ends lost 3 bases at V and 4 bases at J; junction bases unmatched: 5. Partial CDR3 DNA: TGCAGTGCTAGGCGGGGGGCAGGTTACAATGAG. This codes for CSARRGAGYNE. The CDR3 in its entirety is CSARRGAGYNEQFF.

With respect to this clone: From the germline J gene comes the end of the CDR3, since the read stops 3 residues before it. The chain recombines TRBV7-3 with TRBJ2-3; D is unclear. V gave up 2 bases and J gave up 2 bases, with 11 bases separating them. Per germline, CDR1 SGHTA and CDR2 FQGTGA. CDR3 length equals 15 residues. Partial CDR3 DNA: TGTGCCAGCAGCTTAGGAGACACGGCCACAGATACG. Translated, it gives CASSLGDTATDT. The full-length CDR3 reads as CASSLGDTATDTQYF.